The 25 T cell receptor beta chains in this list originate from one sample, sequenced in a study of T cells in Graves' hyperthyroidism and ophthalmopathy. The CDR3 regions of TCR beta were amplified from RNA transcripts. In the first-round RT-PCR of the TCR CDR3, the HTBI primer set was used. One entry per CDR3 protein results from TCRdb running MiXCR on the multiplex PCR reads. The data hold approximately 620,000 distinct CDR3 sequences, with around 14% observed a single time. Sequencing input: blood. The source of these receptors is a woman aged 25 to 39 with Graves' hyperthyroidism that later progressed to Graves' ophthalmopathy.

This clonotype was seen more than once but under ten times. J is TRBJ1-2 and V is TRBV11-2; maybe TRBD1 (5 bases). The V end was cut by 5 bases, the J end by 8 bases, with 15 bases between. Germline V gene data show CDR1 as SGHAT and CDR2 as FQNNGV. The length of the CDR3 is 13 residues. DNA for the CDR3: TGTGCCAGCAGCCGAGCGGGGGGAGAGGGCTACACCTTC. Amino acids: CASSRAGGEGYTF.

This clonotype came up many times. The chain recombines TRBV30 with TRBJ2-1, with TRBD2 matching over 10 bases. The trim removed 0 bases at V and 0 bases at J, leaving 5 bases unmatched. CDR1 is GTSNPN, CDR2 SVGIG, per germline (reference sequence). The CDR3 consists of 17 residues. This CDR3 reads CAWSVLTSGNSYNEQFF. CDR3 DNA sequence: TGTGCCTGGAGTGTACTAACTAGCGGGAACTCCTACAATGAGCAGTTCTTC.

In its sample, this clonotype was seen many times. This chain uses TRBV24-1 with TRBJ2-2, with D hard to call. Trimming cost V 5 bases and J 2 bases, with 8 bases left between them. The germline V gene encodes CDR1 KGHDR and CDR2 SFDVKD. The CDR3 covers 14 residues. The CDR3 coding sequence is TGTGCCACCAGTGCTGCGGCCAACACCGGGGAGCTGTTTTTT. The encoded protein is CATSAAANTGELFF.

The sample holds many counts of this clonotype. This chain links TRBV30 with TRBJ1-5, with TRBD1 as a possible D gene (5 bases). The CDR3 is 13 amino acids. Trimming removed 7 bases from V and 4 bases from J, with 14 bases in between. Germline V lookup: CDR1 GTSNPN, CDR2 SVGIG (reference sequence). The CDR3 loop is CASSPGMNQPQHF. DNA for the CDR3: TGTGCCTCCTCCCCAGGGATGAATCAGCCCCAGCATTTT. The full variable domain, completed using reference TRBV30 and TRBJ1-5, is SQTIHQWPATLVQPVGSPLSLECTVEGTSNPNLYWYRQAAGRGLQLLFYSVGIGQISSEVPQNLSASRPQDRQFILSSKKLLLSDSGFYLCASSPGMNQPQHFGDGTRLSIL.

The rearrangement uses TRBV7-3 and TRBJ1-4; 9 bases line up with TRBD1. The germline gives CDR1 SGHTA, CDR2 FQGTGA. The CDR3 extends over 20 amino acids. V lost 5 bases, J lost 7 bases, and 23 bases stayed unmatched. This CDR3 is CASSPARWGGTGGEGEKLFF. The CDR3, as DNA: TGTGCCAGCAGCCCCGCAAGGTGGGGGGGTACAGGGGGCGAGGGTGAAAAACTGTTTTTT.

This clonotype was recorded at least ten times. The rearrangement uses TRBV28 and TRBJ2-5; TRBD1 aligns across 8 bases. The length of the CDR3 is 13 residues. Germline V gene lookup returns CDR1 MDHEN and CDR2 SYDVKM. V dropped 5 bases and J dropped 5; count of bases not matched to a gene: 4. CDR3 in amino acids: CASSPGQVETQYF. Here the CDR3 DNA reads TGTGCCAGCAGTCCGGGACAGGTGGAGACCCAGTACTTC.

A few counts support this clonotype. The rearrangement links TRBV27 to TRBJ2-3, with D perhaps matching TRBD1 or TRBD2 (6 bases each). The CDR3 sequence is 15 residues long. Germline assignment: CDR1 MNHEY and CDR2 SMNVEV (reference sequence). Trimming left V 3 bases short and J 1 base short, with 11 bases between. CDR3 sequence reads: CASSFSRGRTDTQYF. The CDR3 region has the DNA TGTGCCAGCAGTTTCTCACGGGGGCGCACAGATACGCAGTATTTT.

This chain connects TRBV6-2 or TRBV6-3 to TRBJ2-4; 8 bases are a match to TRBD2. The CDR3 sequence is 15 residues long. V lost 0 bases to trimming and J lost 5 bases; unmatched junction nucleotides: 3. Germline lookup yields CDR1 MNHEY and CDR2 SVGEGT. The CDR3 region has the DNA TGTGCCAGCAGTTACTCTCGGGAGGGCGAAAACATTCAGTACTTC. This sequence encodes CASSYSREGENIQYF.

This clonotype was seen ten or more times. The chain joins TRBV12-3 or TRBV12-4 to TRBJ1-5; 8 nucleotides match TRBD1. CDR3 size: 19 residues. V shed 6 bases, J shed 0 bases, and the junction held 16 bases outside the gene matches. The CDR3 sequence: CASRSGPQTGDDSNQPQHF. The CDR3 coding sequence is TGTGCCAGCAGGTCGGGTCCCCAGACAGGGGATGATAGCAATCAGCCCCAGCATTTT.

The chain couples TRBV18 to TRBJ2-7; 7 bases are a match to TRBD1. The CDR3 has 14 residues. V shed 5 bases, J shed 5 bases, and the junction held 9 bases outside the gene matches. Looked up from germline, CDR1 is KGHSH and CDR2 is LQKENI. CDR3 bases: TGTGCCAGCTCATCAAAGGGGGCGAGGAACGAGCAGTACTTC. Its translation: CASSSKGARNEQYF. Full variable domain (rest looked up from reference TRBV18 and TRBJ2-7): NAGVMQNPRHLVRRRGQEARLRCSPMKGHSHVYWYRQLPEEGLKFMVYLQKENIIDESGMPKERFSAEFPKEGPSILRIQQVVRGDSAAYFCASSSKGARNEQYFGPGTRLTVT.

The chain recombines TRBV7-9 with TRBJ1-1; D remains ambiguous. With 0 bases removed from V and 5 bases from J, the gap between germline ends came to 13 bases. The CDR3 contains 15 residues. Germline V gene data show CDR1 as SEHNR and CDR2 as FQNEAQ (reference sequence). This CDR3 is CASSLARGGLTEAFF. CDR3 DNA: TGTGCCAGCAGCTTAGCGCGGGGAGGTTTAACTGAAGCTTTCTTT.

This clonotype was detected ten times or more. The chain employs TRBV6-6 and TRBJ1-4, with 8 bases that match TRBD1. The germline V gene encodes CDR1 MNHNY and CDR2 SVGAGI (reference sequence). V was pared by 2 bases and J by 2 bases, with 4 bases of the junction left unmatched. This CDR3 is 16 amino acids long. CDR3 in DNA: TGTGCCAGCAGTTACGGACAGGGTGGGACTAATGAAAAACTGTTTTTT. It translates to CASSYGQGGTNEKLFF.

This clonotype was observed a few times. The chain recombines TRBV5-6 with TRBJ2-1, with 8 bases identical to TRBD2. The germline gives CDR1 SGHDT, CDR2 YYEEEE. The CDR3 covers 16 residues. J lost 2 bases, V lost 3 bases, and 7 bases had no gene match. The CDR3 loop reads CASSSIAGYAYNEQFF. In DNA form, the CDR3 reads TGTGCCAGCAGCTCCATAGCGGGATACGCCTACAATGAGCAGTTCTTC. The full variable domain, its missing parts supplied by reference TRBV5-6 and TRBJ2-1, is DAGVTQSPTHLIKTRGQQVTLRCSPKSGHDTVSWYQQALGQGPQFIFQYYEEEERQRGNFPDRFSGHQFPNYSSELNVNALLLGDSALYLCASSSIAGYAYNEQFFGPGTRLTVL.

This clonotype was counted between two and nine times. The chain has TRBV10-3 and TRBJ1-2; no reliable D call. Germline loops: CDR1 ENHRY, CDR2 SYGVKD. V lost 10 bases to trimming and J lost 8 bases, with 14 bases between them. This CDR3 is 11 amino acids long. The CDR3 loop reads CASTTPGGYTF. CDR3 DNA sequence: TGTGCCAGCACAACCCCGGGGGGCTACACCTTC.

This clonotype has ten or more counts. The chain joins TRBV27 to TRBJ2-7, with D perhaps TRBD1 or TRBD2 (8 bases each). V lost 5 bases and J lost 2, with 19 bases in between. Per the germline V gene, CDR1 is MNHEY and CDR2 is SMNVEV (reference sequence). The CDR3 is 16 amino acids. DNA for the CDR3: TGTGCCAGCAGTGCGCTTAGCGGGACAGGTCCCTACGAGCAGTACTTC. Protein: CASSALSGTGPYEQYF.

There are many counts of this clonotype. The chain couples TRBV27 to TRBJ2-1; D is unresolved. Germline assignment: CDR1 MNHEY and CDR2 SMNVEV (reference sequence). The CDR3 runs to 12 residues. V was pared by 4 bases and J by 8 bases, with 9 bases between. The CDR3, as DNA: TGTGCCAGCAGTTCGACTCGGCATGAGCAGTTCTTC. It is translated as CASSSTRHEQFF.

Ten or more counts support this clonotype. The chain combines TRBV12-3 or TRBV12-4 with TRBJ1-5, with a tentative D call TRBD1 (5 bases). Trimming shortened V by 5 bases and J by 6 bases, and 17 bases separated the two germline ends. The CDR3 is 15 amino acids. The CDR3 protein is CASSVAQGGRQPQHF. Here the CDR3 DNA reads TGTGCCAGCAGTGTCGCCCAGGGAGGGCGTCAGCCCCAGCATTTT.

The rearrangement uses TRBV11-2 and TRBJ1-5; no definite D call. V lost 3 bases and J lost 7, with 13 bases in between. The CDR3 runs 14 residues. CDR1 and CDR2 from the germline V gene are SGHAT and FQNNGV. CDR3 bases: TGTGCCAGCAGCTTGGAAATAGCGACCCAGCCCCAGCATTTT. Protein sequence: CASSLEIATQPQHF.

This clonotype showed up just a few times. The CDR3 coding sequence is TGCAGGGGTGACAGGGATGGCTACACCTTC. It translates to CRGDRDGYTF. The chain employs TRBV20-1 and TRBJ1-2, with 7 bases that match TRBD1. The CDR3 contains 10 residues. The V gene's germline CDR1 is DFQATT and CDR2 SNEGSKA (reference sequence).

This chain joins TRBV5-6 and TRBJ1-2, with 8 positions matching TRBD1. There are 14 residues in the CDR3. With V trimmed by 4 bases and J by 4 bases, 6 bases remained unmatched. CDR1 SGHDT and CDR2 YYEEEE come from the germline V gene. The CDR3 sequence: CASSVTGVPYGYTF. CDR3 DNA: TGTGCCAGCAGCGTGACAGGGGTCCCCTATGGCTACACCTTC.

The chain joins TRBV7-2 to TRBJ2-5, with unresolved D. The CDR3 covers 14 residues. V was trimmed by 5 bases and J by 5 bases, leaving 15 bases between them. The V gene's germline CDR1 is SGHTA and CDR2 FQGNSA. DNA of the CDR3: TGTGCCAGCAGCGCCCGGTCCGAGGTGGAGACCCAGTACTTC. Translated, it gives CASSARSEVETQYF.

This clonotype was observed a handful of times. The chain is built from TRBV7-2 and TRBJ1-1; D unclear. V lost 5 bases, J lost 2 bases, and 9 bases lay in between. CDR1 is SGHTA and CDR2 is FQGNSA in the germline V gene. The CDR3 totals 13 residues. The CDR3 is CASSHQVNTEAFF. CDR3 bases: TGTGCCAGCAGCCACCAGGTAAACACTGAAGCTTTCTTT.

This clonotype showed up just a few times. The chain has TRBV24-1 and TRBJ2-3, with D maybe TRBD1 (5 bases). V lost 4 bases, J lost 0 bases, and 13 bases lay in between. The CDR3 has 16 amino acids. Looked up from germline, CDR1 is KGHDR and CDR2 is SFDVKD. CDR3 sequence (DNA): TGTGCCACCAGTGACCCTAAGGGGCCTAGCACAGATACGCAGTATTTT. Its translation is CATSDPKGPSTDTQYF.

This clonotype was observed many times. This chain joins TRBV24-1 and TRBJ2-2; 9 nucleotides line up with TRBD1. The CDR3 is 16 residues long. The trim removed 4 bases at V and 4 bases at J, leaving 6 bases unmatched. Germline V gene sequence: CDR1 KGHDR, CDR2 SFDVKD. CDR3 amino acids: CATSEGDRVRTGELFF. DNA for the CDR3: TGTGCCACCAGTGAGGGGGACAGGGTACGCACCGGGGAGCTGTTTTTT.

This clonotype was seen at least ten times. This chain connects TRBV12-3 or TRBV12-4 to TRBJ1-6; D not resolved. This CDR3 region has 16 residues. Trimming removed 7 bases at V and 0 bases at J, with 13 bases between. Here the CDR3 DNA reads TGTGCCAGCACCCGACGCGACGGCTCCTATAATTCACCCCTCCACTTT. The encoded protein is CASTRRDGSYNSPLHF.